What follows describes a single TCR beta chain. TCRdb keeps only in-frame clones here, not all; method: immunoSEQ multiplex PCR. Of approximately 92,000 clones listed, 95% to 97% are singletons. V was cut by 5 bases and J by 3 bases, with 11 bases left in between. Germline-derived CDR1 and CDR2 are SGHTA and FQGNSA. The CDR3 contains 13 residues. The source of the sample is a study of OX40 agonist ivuxolimab in advanced cancers. The sequences come from CD4+ or CD8+ T cells sorted from blood, collected in a trial of the OX40 agonist ivuxolimab. The TCR was taken from an adult with an advanced solid tumor such as melanoma, head and neck, liver or kidney cancer. This sequence joins TRBV7-2 and TRBJ2-7, with D uncertain. The CDR3 here is CASSPMNGYEQYF. CDR3 bases: TGTGCCAGCAGCCCCATGAACGGCTACGAGCAGTACTTC.